The 13 T cell receptor beta chains below come from one sample, sequenced in a study of blood T cell repertoires in COVID-19. The data were produced by immunoSEQ multiplex PCR, yet TCRdb's version contains in-frame clones alone and is incomplete. The table shows about 260,000 clones, with less than 90% occurring only once. The sample was peripheral blood. Source of these receptors: a woman between 40 and 55 years old who had recovered from COVID-19.

The chain uses TRBV2 and TRBJ2-7, with D uncertain. Between the trimmed V and J ends, which lost 7 bases and 2 bases, there was a span of 12 bases. The CDR3 loop spans 13 amino acids. CDR1 and CDR2 (germline): SNHLY, FYNNEI. The DNA for the CDR3 is TGTGCCAGCACTTTTCAACGCGCCTACGAGCAGTACTTC. Translating gives CASTFQRAYEQYF.

This clone occurred many times. The V call is TRBV5-6, the J call TRBJ1-6, with TRBD1 identical over 10 bases. CDR1 and CDR2 (germline): SGHDT, YYEEEE. There are 15 residues in the CDR3. Trimming at V came to 0 bases and at J to 11 bases, leaving 5 bases not matched to a gene. CDR3 in amino acids: CASSLGDRGNAPLHF. Here the CDR3 DNA reads TGTGCCAGCAGCTTGGGGGACAGGGGAAATGCACCCCTCCACTTT. Complete variable domain (other parts from reference TRBV5-6 and TRBJ1-6): DAGVTQSPTHLIKTRGQQVTLRCSPKSGHDTVSWYQQALGQGPQFIFQYYEEEERQRGNFPDRFSGHQFPNYSSELNVNALLLGDSALYLCASSLGDRGNAPLHFGNGTRLTVT.

The rearrangement joins TRBV3-1 (or the pseudogene TRBV3-2) to TRBJ1-1; D perhaps matches TRBD1 (5 bases). Trimming stripped 3 bases from V and 4 bases from J, with 12 bases between. The CDR3 covers 14 residues. Germline CDR1 is LGHDT and CDR2 is YNNKEL (reference sequence). CDR3 protein: CASSQDGGATEAFF. The CDR3 DNA reads TGTGCCAGCAGCCAGGACGGAGGGGCCACTGAAGCTTTCTTT.

This sequence joins TRBV11-3 and TRBJ2-7; TRBD2 is a possible D gene (6 bases). Between the trimmed V and J ends, which lost 3 bases and 1 base, there was a span of 10 bases. Germline lookup yields CDR1 SGHNT and CDR2 YENEEA. The CDR3 length is 14 residues. CDR3 loop: CASSLGLISYEQYF. The CDR3 DNA reads TGTGCCAGCAGCTTGGGACTTATATCCTACGAGCAGTACTTC.

The chain carries TRBV4-1 and TRBJ1-5, with a weak D call TRBD1 (5 bases). CDR1 is MGHRA, CDR2 YSYEKL, per germline. Trimming cost V 4 bases and J 2 bases, with 15 bases left between them. The length of the CDR3 is 16 residues. CDR3 sequence: CASSPEEGLRNQPQHF. The CDR3 DNA reads TGCGCCAGCAGCCCAGAGGAGGGGCTTCGCAATCAGCCCCAGCATTTT.

The V and J genes are TRBV5-1 and TRBJ2-5; the match to TRBD1 covers 8 bases. This CDR3 spans 15 amino acids. Unmatched junction bases numbered 4, after V lost 2 bases and J lost 1 base. Germline V lookup: CDR1 SGHRS, CDR2 YFSETQ. CDR3 residues: CASSLNTGGQETQYF. The CDR3 region has the DNA TGCGCCAGCAGCTTAAATACAGGGGGCCAAGAGACCCAGTACTTC.

The CDR3 sequence is CASSFVSYGYTF. The CDR3 region has the DNA TGTGCCAGCAGCTTCGTTTCCTATGGCTACACCTTC. The rearrangement uses TRBV7-9 and TRBJ1-2; D unclear. Per the germline V gene, CDR1 is SEHNR and CDR2 is FQNEAQ (reference sequence). Trimming cost V 3 bases and J 4 bases, with 6 bases left between them. CDR3 length: 12 amino acids. The complete variable domain, with remaining parts taken from reference TRBV7-9 and TRBJ1-2, reads DTGVSQNPRHKITKRGQNVTFRCDPISEHNRLYWYRQTLGQGPEFLTYFQNEAQLEKSRLLSDRFSAERPKGSFSTLEIQRTEQGDSAMYLCASSFVSYGYTFGSGTRLTVV.

The V and J genes are TRBV29-1 and TRBJ2-5; D may be TRBD1 (6 bases). The CDR3 is made up of 13 amino acids. CDR1 is SQVTM and CDR2 is ANQGSEA in the germline V gene. V was shortened by 3 bases and J by 5 bases, with 13 bases between the two germline ends. The chain's CDR3 is CSVDRQGPETQYF. The CDR3 nucleotides are TGCAGCGTTGATCGCCAGGGGCCGGAGACCCAGTACTTC.

This clone was seen once. This rearrangement joins TRBV15 to TRBJ1-6; D not resolved. The CDR3 has 17 amino acids. Germline values: CDR1 LNHNV, CDR2 YYDKDF (reference sequence). Trimming pared 5 bases from V and 0 bases from J, leaving 14 bases between. The CDR3 sequence: CATSVGLSFSYNSPLHF. CDR3 coding DNA: TGTGCCACCAGCGTGGGCCTGTCCTTCTCCTATAATTCACCCCTCCACTTT.

The V gene is TRBV20-1, the J gene TRBJ1-5; D perhaps matches TRBD1 (6 bases). The CDR3 is made up of 11 amino acids. The germline V gene has CDR1 DFQATT and CDR2 SNEGSKA (reference sequence). V lost 6 bases and J 13 bases, leaving 16 bases between the germline ends. The CDR3 DNA sequence: TGCAGTGCACGCTTTAACAGGGCTCAGCATTTT. This translates into CSARFNRAQHF.

The V and J genes are TRBV5-6 and TRBJ1-1; the D gene is possibly TRBD1 (5 bases). The CDR3 covers 13 residues. V was cut by 3 bases and J by 4 bases, with 10 bases left in between. CDR1 is SGHDT and CDR2 is YYEEEE in the germline V gene. The CDR3 nucleotides read TGTGCCAGCAGCTGGGAAGGGGTCACTGAAGCTTTCTTT. Translated: CASSWEGVTEAFF. Filled out from reference TRBV5-6 and TRBJ1-1, the complete variable domain reads DAGVTQSPTHLIKTRGQQVTLRCSPKSGHDTVSWYQQALGQGPQFIFQYYEEEERQRGNFPDRFSGHQFPNYSSELNVNALLLGDSALYLCASSWEGVTEAFFGQGTRLTVV.

This chain connects TRBV2 to TRBJ2-7; 12 nucleotides match TRBD2. The CDR3 consists of 14 residues. The V segment lost 6 bases and the J segment 2 bases; nucleotides outside the gene matches: 2. Looked up from germline, CDR1 is SNHLY and CDR2 is FYNNEI. The DNA for the CDR3 is TGTGCCAGCAGGACTAGCGGGGGTACCTACGAGCAGTACTTC. Encoded protein: CASRTSGGTYEQYF.

This chain connects TRBV4-2 to TRBJ2-7, with 9 bases aligning to TRBD1. Germline CDR1 is LGHNA and CDR2 is YNFKEQ. The V and J ends lost 1 base and 4 bases, in that order; junction bases with no gene match: 5. The CDR3 runs to 15 residues. The CDR3 is CASSQAGTGTYEQYF. CDR3 DNA: TGTGCCAGCAGCCAAGCCGGGACAGGGACTTACGAGCAGTACTTC.